The 19 T cell receptor beta chains given below trace back to one sample, sequenced in a study of OX40 agonist ivuxolimab in advanced cancers. Data came from immunoSEQ multiplex PCR; TCRdb stores just in-frame clones and leaves some out. The repertoire holds approximately 70,000 clones, with more than 75% as singletons. The source was CD4+ or CD8+ T cells sorted from blood, collected in a trial of the OX40 agonist ivuxolimab. Source of these receptors: an adult with an advanced solid tumor such as melanoma, head and neck, liver or kidney cancer.

This chain uses TRBV7-9 with TRBJ2-7, with D possibly matching TRBD1 (6 bases). The CDR3 runs 15 residues. CDR1 and CDR2 (germline): SEHNR, FQNEAQ (reference sequence). With 5 bases removed from V and 7 bases from J, the gap between germline ends came to 21 bases. DNA of the CDR3: TGTGCCAGCAGCGCCACAAGGACAGAGAAGCGGGAGCAGTACTTC. Amino acid sequence: CASSATRTEKREQYF.

This clone appeared once. The chain couples TRBV5-6 to TRBJ2-5; 8 bases map to TRBD2. CDR3 length equals 15 residues. Germline V gene sequence: CDR1 SGHDT, CDR2 YYEEEE. After removal of 2 bases from V and 2 bases from J, the junction contained 5 bases not matched to a gene. The CDR3 DNA follows: TGTGCCAGCAGCTTTCCTACTAGCGGACAAGAGACCCAGTACTTC. Translation gives CASSFPTSGQETQYF. Supplemented by reference TRBV5-6 and TRBJ2-5, the full variable domain reads DAGVTQSPTHLIKTRGQQVTLRCSPKSGHDTVSWYQQALGQGPQFIFQYYEEEERQRGNFPDRFSGHQFPNYSSELNVNALLLGDSALYLCASSFPTSGQETQYFGPGTRLLVL.

This clone was picked up one time. This sequence joins TRBV19 and TRBJ2-7, with D tentatively TRBD1 (5 bases). The germline gives CDR1 LNHDA, CDR2 SQIVND (reference sequence). V was trimmed by 3 bases and J by 3 bases, leaving 15 bases between them. The CDR3 totals 15 residues. The CDR3 protein is CASSMHRQPDYEQYF. The CDR3 DNA reads TGTGCCAGTAGTATGCACAGACAGCCAGACTACGAGCAGTACTTC.

The chain recombines TRBV6-1 with TRBJ2-1; D ambiguous. Germline V gives CDR1 MNHNS, CDR2 SASEGT. V was shortened by 4 bases and J by 8 bases, with 9 bases between the two germline ends. CDR3 length: 12 residues. The DNA for the CDR3 is TGTGCCAGCAGTGCAAGTATCCATGAGCAGTTCTTC. Protein: CASSASIHEQFF.

The chain has TRBV7-9 and TRBJ2-1; D gene unclear. The CDR3 has 13 residues. Between the trimmed V and J ends, which lost 6 bases and 4 bases, there was a span of 10 bases. In germline, CDR1 is SEHNR, CDR2 FQNEAQ (reference sequence). The CDR3 DNA sequence: TGTGCCAGCAGTTCGGACGTATACAATGAGCAGTTCTTC. Encoded protein: CASSSDVYNEQFF.

The V and J genes are TRBV7-9 and TRBJ1-1; D is unclear. Trimming pared 1 base from V and 4 bases from J, leaving 10 bases between. Germline V gene sequence: CDR1 SEHNR, CDR2 FQNEAQ (reference sequence). This CDR3 has 14 amino acids. CDR3 region: CASSLVSVRTEAFF. CDR3 nucleotide sequence: TGTGCCAGCAGCTTAGTTTCCGTCCGCACTGAAGCTTTCTTT. Supplemented by reference TRBV7-9 and TRBJ1-1, the full variable domain reads DTGVSQNPRHKITKRGQNVTFRCDPISEHNRLYWYRQTLGQGPEFLTYFQNEAQLEKSRLLSDRFSAERPKGSFSTLEIQRTEQGDSAMYLCASSLVSVRTEAFFGQGTRLTVV.

The chain uses TRBV28 and TRBJ2-2, with 11 nucleotides matching TRBD2. The CDR3 covers 15 residues. Germline trimming cut 4 bases from V and 5 bases from J; bases unmatched to any gene: 3. From germline, CDR1 is MDHEN and CDR2 SYDVKM. CDR3 residues: CASSSWTSGTGELFF. DNA for the CDR3: TGTGCCAGCAGTTCTTGGACTAGCGGGACCGGGGAGCTGTTTTTT.

This chain connects TRBV6-1 to TRBJ2-4; TRBD1 agrees at 11 bases. This CDR3 spans 20 amino acids. V lost 4 bases to trimming and J lost 3 bases; unmatched junction nucleotides: 17. The V gene's germline CDR1 is MNHNS and CDR2 SASEGT. The CDR3 region has the DNA TGTGCCAGCAGTGGAAACCCAACTAAACCGGGACAGGGGGTCAAAAACATTCAGTACTTC. It encodes CASSGNPTKPGQGVKNIQYF.

The CDR3 region has the DNA TGTGCCAGCAGCTTAGACAAATACGAGCAGTACTTC. Translated, it gives CASSLDKYEQYF. The chain combines TRBV7-9 with TRBJ2-7; no clear D gene. V was pared by 1 base and J by 4 bases, with 5 bases between. The CDR3 covers 12 residues. CDR1 is SEHNR, CDR2 FQNEAQ, per germline (reference sequence).

V is TRBV6-5 and J is TRBJ2-7; tentative D call: TRBD1 (6 bases). CDR1 is MNHEY and CDR2 is SVGAGI in the germline V gene. CDR3 length: 12 amino acids. The V end lost 8 bases, the J end lost 3 bases, and 11 bases lay between the germline ends. The CDR3 protein is CASEDRSYEQYF. CDR3 sequence (DNA): TGTGCCAGCGAAGACAGGAGCTACGAGCAGTACTTC.

The chain is built from TRBV4-1 and TRBJ2-3; 11 bases align to TRBD2. From germline, CDR1 is MGHRA and CDR2 YSYEKL. The CDR3 has 15 residues. Losses at the gene ends were 6 bases for V and 5 bases for J; bases not matched to a gene: 7. CDR3 coding DNA: TGCGCCAGCAGACTGGTAGGACTAGCGGGAGATACGCAGTATTTT. Its protein product is CASRLVGLAGDTQYF.

The V gene is TRBV5-7, the J gene TRBJ1-2; D remains unclear. TRBV5-7 is recorded as an ORF, its role being uncertain. CDR3 length: 12 residues. V lost 4 bases, J lost 6 bases, and 10 bases lay in between. The CDR3 loop is CASSVARDGYTF. In DNA, the CDR3 is TGTGCCAGCAGCGTGGCGCGCGATGGCTACACCTTC.

This chain uses TRBV5-1 with TRBJ2-5, with D maybe TRBD2 (5 bases). Germline V gives CDR1 SGHRS, CDR2 YFSETQ. V was clipped by 1 base and J by 2 bases, with 12 bases between them. The CDR3 sequence is 15 residues long. The CDR3 region has the DNA TGCGCCAGCAGCTTGTTAGGAGGAGGACAAGAGACCCAGTACTTC. Translation: CASSLLGGGQETQYF.

The chain links TRBV2 to TRBJ2-2; D is uncertain. V gave up 6 bases and J gave up 4 bases, with 12 bases separating them. Germline loops: CDR1 SNHLY, CDR2 FYNNEI. The CDR3 contains 14 residues. The CDR3 loop is CASRIGQITGELFF. The CDR3 DNA reads TGTGCCAGCAGGATAGGGCAGATCACCGGGGAGCTGTTTTTT.

Points on this clone: A junction boundary mismatches the germline segment, possibly from a read error. The V and J genes are TRBV7-7 and TRBJ2-3; D tentatively fits TRBD1 or TRBD2 (5 bases each). Germline V CDR1 and CDR2: SSHAT, FNYEAQ (reference sequence). There are 14 residues in the CDR3. CDR3 in DNA: TGTGCTAGCAGCTTAGGACGGGGACCAGATACGCAGTATTTT. Its translation is CASSLGRGPDTQYF.

The rearrangement links TRBV28 to TRBJ2-7; D uncertain. This CDR3 comprises 10 residues. Trimming pared 3 bases from V and 5 bases from J, leaving 2 bases between. Germline loops: CDR1 MDHEN, CDR2 SYDVKM. DNA of the CDR3: TGTGCCAGCAGTTTGGACGAGCAGTACTTC. Amino acid sequence: CASSLDEQYF.

Points on this clone: At the DNA level, this CDR3 is encoded by other sequences in the same sample as well. J is TRBJ2-7 and V is TRBV28; 7 bases agree with TRBD1. Germline-derived CDR1 and CDR2 are MDHEN and SYDVKM. V gave up 3 bases and J gave up 3 bases; unmatched junction bases: 5. This CDR3 is 14 amino acids long. CDR3: CASSFKGASYEQYF. For the CDR3, the DNA is TGTGCCAGCAGTTTCAAGGGGGCAAGCTACGAGCAGTACTTC. Together with reference TRBV28 and TRBJ2-7, the CDR3 gives the full variable domain: DVKVTQSSRYLVKRTGEKVFLECVQDMDHENMFWYRQDPGLGLRLIYFSYDVKMKEKGDIPEGYSVSREKKERFSLILESASTNQTSMYLCASSFKGASYEQYFGPGTRLTVT.

The chain has TRBV7-2 and TRBJ2-3; 9 bases line up with TRBD2. Germline V gene lookup returns CDR1 SGHTA and CDR2 FQGNSA. The CDR3 totals 14 residues. V gave up 10 bases and J gave up 2 bases; unmatched junction bases: 7. The CDR3 sequence is CATKLAGHTDTQYF. The CDR3 bases are TGTGCCACCAAGCTAGCGGGGCACACAGATACGCAGTATTTT. The full variable domain, completed using reference TRBV7-2 and TRBJ2-3, is GAGVSQSPSNKVTEKGKDVELRCDPISGHTALYWYRQSLGQGLEFLIYFQGNSAPDKSGLPSDRFSAERTGGSVSTLTIQRTQQEDSAVYLCATKLAGHTDTQYFGPGTRLTVL.

V usage is TRBV6-6 and J usage is TRBJ2-7, with no clear D. Germline V gene sequence: CDR1 MNHNY, CDR2 SVGAGI (reference sequence). The CDR3 is made up of 13 amino acids. V shed 5 bases and J shed 6 bases, with 14 bases lying between them. The CDR3 loop is CASSQGTAGEQYF. The CDR3 DNA reads as TGTGCCAGCAGTCAAGGAACAGCCGGCGAGCAGTACTTC.